These 21 T cell receptor beta chains were sequenced from one sample in a study of blood T cell repertoires in COVID-19. Some clones are missing from TCRdb's copy, which holds only in-frame ones; the method was immunoSEQ multiplex PCR. This table holds roughly 180,000 clones, approximately 88% found once. Sequencing was carried out using peripheral blood. These receptors were obtained from a woman aged 25-40 years with acute or convalescent COVID-19.

This sequence joins TRBV5-6 and TRBJ2-7, with a tentative D call TRBD2 (6 bases). Germline-derived CDR1 and CDR2 are SGHDT and YYEEEE. The CDR3 loop spans 15 amino acids. Trimming removed 7 bases at V and 4 bases at J, with 21 bases between. CDR3 residues: CASGNSRNGGYEQYF. The CDR3 nucleotides read TGTGCCAGCGGAAATTCGAGGAACGGGGGATACGAGCAGTACTTC.

This chain joins TRBV19 and TRBJ1-2, with a tentative D call TRBD1 (5 bases). The CDR3 has 12 residues. Between the trimmed V and J ends, which lost 7 bases and 5 bases, there was a span of 11 bases. In germline, CDR1 is LNHDA, CDR2 SQIVND (reference sequence). The CDR3 region has the DNA TGTGCCAGTAAAGTTCCAGGGTATGGCTACACCTTC. Amino acid sequence: CASKVPGYGYTF.

This clone was counted a few times. The chain carries TRBV30 and TRBJ2-5, with D hard to call. The V gene's germline CDR1 is GTSNPN and CDR2 SVGIG (reference sequence). This CDR3 has 13 residues. V was pared by 0 bases and J by 2 bases, with 7 bases between. The chain's CDR3 is CAWSVRLQETQYF. The CDR3, as DNA: TGTGCCTGGAGTGTACGCCTACAAGAGACCCAGTACTTC.

The rearrangement links TRBV7-9 to TRBJ2-5; D is possibly TRBD2 (7 bases). In germline, CDR1 is SEHNR, CDR2 FQNEAQ (reference sequence). V lost 8 bases, J lost 2 bases, and 15 bases lay in between. The CDR3 has 14 amino acids. CDR3 region: CASLRGGRQETQYF. Here the CDR3 DNA reads TGTGCCAGCCTAAGGGGGGGGAGGCAAGAGACCCAGTACTTC.

The gene calls are TRBV29-1 and TRBJ2-7; D not certain. The ends were cut back, 7 bases at V and 0 bases at J, with 7 bases in the middle. This CDR3 region has 11 residues. The germline gives CDR1 SQVTM, CDR2 ANQGSEA. The CDR3 sequence is CSAESSYEQYF. For the CDR3, the DNA is TGCAGCGCCGAGTCCTCCTACGAGCAGTACTTC.

The rearrangement uses TRBV28 and TRBJ2-7, with 9 bases aligning to TRBD1. Trimming cost V 6 bases and J 13 bases; bases outside gene matches: 10. The CDR3 is 12 amino acids. Per the germline V gene, CDR1 is MDHEN and CDR2 is SYDVKM. The CDR3 loop reads CASSMGRGQGYF. The CDR3 DNA reads as TGTGCCAGCAGCATGGGGAGGGGACAGGGCTACTTC.

V and J are TRBV27 and TRBJ2-2; D gene ambiguous. CDR3 length: 15 residues. V dropped 3 bases and J dropped 3 bases, with 11 bases sitting between them. Germline-derived CDR1 and CDR2 are MNHEY and SMNVEV (reference sequence). This chain's CDR3 is CASSLRPEDTGELFF. The CDR3 region has the DNA TGTGCCAGCAGTTTGCGACCAGAGGACACCGGGGAGCTGTTTTTT.

The DNA of the CDR3 is TGTGCCAGCAGTTTTTCGGGTCATAATGGCTACACCTTC. It encodes CASSFSGHNGYTF. The genes are TRBV12-3 or TRBV12-4 and TRBJ1-2; D gene unclear. The V end lost 3 bases, the J end lost 6 bases, and 11 bases lay between the germline ends. The CDR3 runs 13 residues.

The chain combines TRBV7-8 with TRBJ2-2; no clear D. Deletions cut 2 bases from V and 5 bases from J, with 12 bases between. Germline assignment: CDR1 SGHVS and CDR2 FQNEAQ. This CDR3 has 15 amino acids. The CDR3 loop is CASSLHGVVTGELFF. The CDR3 region has the DNA TGTGCCAGCAGCTTACACGGAGTCGTTACCGGGGAGCTGTTTTTT.

There are a few counts of this clone. The rearrangement links TRBV29-1 to TRBJ2-1; 7 bases line up with TRBD1. Germline-derived CDR1 and CDR2 are SQVTM and ANQGSEA. V gave up 7 bases and J gave up 7 bases; unmatched junction bases: 13. This CDR3 contains 14 residues. CDR3 DNA sequence: TGCAGCGCACGCCGGGACAGACAAACAAATGAGCAGTTCTTC. Translating it yields CSARRDRQTNEQFF.

J is TRBJ2-7 and V is TRBV6-5; D may be TRBD2 (5 bases). This CDR3 is built from 11 residues. Deletions cut 2 bases from V and 7 bases from J, with 6 bases between. Germline CDR1 is MNHEY and CDR2 is SVGAGI. The CDR3 reads CASSYSGEQYF. For the CDR3, the DNA is TGTGCCAGCAGTTACAGCGGAGAGCAGTACTTC.

J is TRBJ2-1 and V is TRBV2; tentatively, D is TRBD2 (6 bases). The CDR3 is 15 residues long. Trimming stripped 8 bases from V and 8 bases from J, with 22 bases between. CDR1 and CDR2 (germline): SNHLY, FYNNEI. The CDR3 spells CASERSEGYGDEQFF. As DNA, the CDR3 is TGTGCCAGCGAAAGGTCGGAGGGGTACGGAGATGAGCAGTTCTTC.

The V call is TRBV5-1, the J call TRBJ2-3, with 8 bases fitting TRBD1. CDR3 length: 16 residues. Germline CDR1 SGHRS, CDR2 YFSETQ. Trimming took 1 base from V and 1 from J; bases not matched to a gene: 5. The CDR3 protein is CASSLTPGQGTDTQYF. The DNA of the CDR3 is TGCGCCAGCAGCTTGACGCCGGGACAGGGCACAGATACGCAGTATTTT.

J is TRBJ1-2 and V is TRBV5-3; TRBD1 matches 7 bases. TRBV5-3 is an ORF; its function is uncertain. The CDR3 runs 15 residues. V shed 2 bases, J shed 8 bases, and the junction held 12 bases outside the gene matches. The CDR3 DNA reads as TGTGCCAGAAGCTTAGAGGGACAGAGGTCATTCGGCTACACCTTC. Encoded protein: CARSLEGQRSFGYTF.

V is TRBV4-1 and J is TRBJ2-1; 13 nucleotides match TRBD2. This CDR3 has 16 residues. The germline V gene has CDR1 MGHRA and CDR2 YSYEKL. The junction had 6 bases not matched to a gene; V was cut back by 1 base and J by 9 bases. This CDR3 reads CASSQGTSGRSSEQFF. CDR3 DNA sequence: TGCGCCAGCAGCCAAGGGACTAGCGGGAGATCGAGTGAGCAGTTCTTC.

This clone was recorded a few times. The gene calls are TRBV2 and TRBJ2-7; D gene unclear. The CDR3 is 16 residues long. The germline CDR1 and CDR2 sequences are SNHLY and FYNNEI. V gave up 5 bases and J gave up 7 bases, with 24 bases separating them. In DNA form, the CDR3 reads TGTGCCAGCAGTTCACCACGGCTAGGTGTTTCATTGGAGCAGTACTTC. Protein: CASSSPRLGVSLEQYF.

The V and J genes are TRBV4-2 and TRBJ2-1; the D gene is possibly TRBD2 (5 bases). V lost 0 bases to trimming and J lost 10 bases, with 13 bases between them. Germline V gene data show CDR1 as LGHNA and CDR2 as YNFKEQ. CDR3 length equals 14 residues. CDR3 sequence (DNA): TGTGCCAGCAGCCAAGAAAGTCTCAGGAGGGAGCAGTTCTTC. This gives the protein CASSQESLRREQFF.

The chain carries TRBV11-3 and TRBJ2-1, with 11 bases fitting TRBD2. Germline assignment: CDR1 SGHNT and CDR2 YENEEA. V was clipped by 3 bases and J by 9 bases; unmatched bases: 7. CDR3 length: 15 amino acids. The CDR3 loop reads CASSFTSGSWGEQFF. CDR3 bases: TGTGCCAGCAGCTTCACTAGCGGGAGTTGGGGTGAGCAGTTCTTC.

The V gene is TRBV2, the J gene TRBJ2-1; D is undetermined. Germline V CDR1 and CDR2: SNHLY, FYNNEI. The length of the CDR3 is 10 residues. Trimming left V 8 bases short and J 5 bases short, with 4 bases between. The CDR3: CASLDNEQFF. In DNA, the CDR3 is TGTGCCAGCCTCGACAATGAGCAGTTCTTC.

The J gene is TRBJ2-2, the V gene TRBV5-1; 7 nucleotides agree with TRBD1. The CDR3 runs to 14 residues. The ends lost 0 bases at V and 6 bases at J; junction bases unmatched: 2. Germline V lookup: CDR1 SGHRS, CDR2 YFSETQ. In nucleotides, the CDR3 is TGCGCCAGCAGCTTGGCGACAGGGCCCGGGGAGCTGTTTTTT. The encoded protein is CASSLATGPGELFF.

The chain joins TRBV5-1 to TRBJ2-1; 14 bases are shared with TRBD2. Germline V gene sequence: CDR1 SGHRS, CDR2 YFSETQ. V trimming: 3 bases; J trimming: 6 bases; junction bases outside the gene matches: 14. CDR3 length equals 19 residues. DNA of the CDR3: TGCGCCAGCAGCTCGGGACTAGCGGGAGCCCCCCCATGGGCCAATGAGCAGTTCTTC. Its translation: CASSSGLAGAPPWANEQFF.